Listed below are T cell receptor beta chains from one sample, sequenced in a study of identical twins. TCRdb re-analysed the 5' RACE reads in MiXCR, keeping a single row per CDR3 protein. The table has about 340,000 distinct CDR3 sequences, roughly an eighth seen once. These data are also associated with another study on yellow fever vaccine responses in identical twins.

Sequenced sample: CD8+ T cells sorted from blood. These receptors originate from a woman aged 18-30 years in good health. The CDR3 runs from the conserved cysteine through the conserved F or W. A D gene is named only where the DNA matches it firmly. The size entry is marked missing in some rows and otherwise reads once, few, many or a size class.

abundance,j_gene,v_gene,d_gene,CDR3aa,CDR3nt
few,TRBJ2-7,TRBV4-2,.,CASSQGSAVGSYEQYF,TGTGCCAGCAGCCAAGGGTCGGCAGTCGGCTCCTACGAGCAGTACTTC
many,TRBJ1-5,TRBV7-2,.,CASSLADYSNQPQHF,TGTGCCAGCAGCTTGGCAGACTATAGCAATCAGCCCCAGCATTTT
.,TRBJ1-1,TRBV12-5,.,CASGLASEAFF,TGTGCTAGTGGTTTGGCGAGTGAAGCTTTCTTT
few,TRBJ2-7,TRBV25-1,TRBD2,CASSDGSGRFDEQYF,TGTGCCAGCAGTGATGGTAGCGGGAGATTTGACGAGCAGTACTTC
.,TRBJ2-3,TRBV11-1,.,CASSYPEGIKRDTQYF,TGTGCCAGCAGCTACCCAGAGGGGATTAAAAGAGATACGCAGTATTTT
few,TRBJ2-1,TRBV7-6,TRBD2,CASQQLAGVPSSYNEQFF,TGTGCCAGCCAGCAGCTCGCGGGGGTCCCTAGCTCCTACAATGAGCAGTTCTTC
few,TRBJ2-3,TRBV6-5,.,CASSYSGGYTSTDTQYF,TGTGCCAGCAGTTACTCGGGGGGCTATACTAGCACAGATACGCAGTATTTT
.,TRBJ2-7,TRBV28,TRBD1,CASRKSTGTGGKRYEQYF,TGTGCCAGCAGGAAATCGACCGGGACAGGGGGGAAAAGGTACGAGCAGTACTTC
few,TRBJ1-2,TRBV6-1,TRBD1,CASRQQGASGLNYGYTF,TGTGCCAGCAGGCAGCAGGGGGCATCAGGCCTTAACTATGGCTACACCTTC
few,TRBJ2-5,TRBV28,TRBD1,CASSLYQGANLETQYF,TGTGCCAGCAGTTTATATCAGGGGGCGAATTTGGAGACCCAGTACTTC
few,TRBJ2-7,TRBV11-3,.,CASSPREIDYEQYF,TGTGCCAGCAGCCCCCGGGAGATTGATTACGAGCAGTACTTC
.,TRBJ2-1,TRBV10-2,TRBD2,CASSALRTSGNNEQFF,TGCGCCAGCAGTGCGCTAAGGACTAGCGGAAACAATGAGCAGTTCTTC
few,TRBJ2-5,TRBV6-1,.,CASSPGVLGVQETQYF,TGTGCCAGCAGCCCGGGAGTTTTGGGCGTTCAAGAGACCCAGTACTTC
.,TRBJ2-1,TRBV9,TRBD2,CASSLSGTSGSYNEQFF,TGTGCCAGCAGCTTATCCGGGACTAGCGGGTCTTACAATGAGCAGTTCTTC
few,TRBJ1-5,TRBV6-2/TRBV6-3,.,CASSHPTGYSNQPQHF,TGTGCCAGCAGTCACCCGACGGGGTATAGCAATCAGCCCCAGCATTTT
few,TRBJ1-6,TRBV10-3,.,CAIRETVSSYNSPLHF,TGTGCCATCCGAGAGACAGTTAGCTCCTATAATTCACCCCTCCACTTT
few,TRBJ2-7,TRBV6-5,.,CASSLSLGNYEQYF,TGTGCCAGCAGTTTATCCCTAGGGAACTACGAGCAGTACTTC
.,TRBJ2-2,TRBV5-6,.,CASSLEENTGELFF,TGTGCCAGCAGCTTGGAAGAGAACACCGGGGAGCTGTTTTTT
.,TRBJ1-1,TRBV7-2,.,CASSSRVAEAFF,TGTGCCAGCAGCTCACGGGTGGCTGAAGCTTTCTTT
few,TRBJ2-5,TRBV7-6,TRBD2,CASSLRASGGLLQETQYF,TGTGCCAGCAGCTTAAGGGCTAGCGGGGGGCTCCTCCAAGAGACCCAGTACTTC
.,TRBJ1-1,TRBV7-8,.,CASSSTTDQQLLNTEAFF,TGTGCCAGCAGCTCTACCACGGACCAGCAACTATTGAACACTGAAGCTTTCTTT
.,TRBJ2-5,TRBV5-6,.,CASNVVQQETQYF,TGTGCCAGCAACGTGGTTCAGCAAGAGACCCAGTACTTC
few,TRBJ1-4,TRBV21-1,.,CASSKERKLFF,TGTGCCAGCAGCAAAGAACGAAAACTGTTTTTT
many,TRBJ2-7,TRBV4-1,.,CASSQGEVSSYEQYF,TGCGCCAGCAGCCAAGGGGAGGTGAGTTCCTACGAGCAGTACTTC
many,TRBJ1-1,TRBV7-8,.,CASSLVEGQGWVTEAFF,TGTGCCAGCAGCTTAGTAGAGGGGCAGGGGTGGGTCACTGAAGCTTTCTTT
.,TRBJ2-7,TRBV5-8,.,CASSPRGNSYEQYF,TGTGCCAGCAGCCCGCGGGGAAACTCCTACGAGCAGTACTTC
.,TRBJ2-7,TRBV6-2/TRBV6-3,.,CASSYIGYEQYF,TGTGCCAGCAGTTACATCGGCTACGAGCAGTACTTC
few,TRBJ2-2,TRBV27,.,CASSRDPNTGELFF,TGTGCCAGCAGCAGGGACCCCAACACCGGGGAGCTGTTTTTT
few,TRBJ2-4,TRBV4-1,.,CASSQVAEKNIQYF,TGCGCCAGCAGCCAAGTTGCGGAGAAAAACATTCAGTACTTC
.,TRBJ1-4,TRBV5-5,.,CASSWRRPEKLFF,TGTGCCAGCAGCTGGAGGCGACCCGAAAAACTGTTTTTT
.,TRBJ2-7,TRBV12-3/TRBV12-4,.,CASSLTGQTYEQYF,TGTGCCAGCAGCCTGACAGGACAGACCTACGAGCAGTACTTC
.,TRBJ2-3,TRBV7-3,.,CASSSPTADTQYF,TGTGCCAGCAGCTCCCCTACCGCAGATACGCAGTATTTT
.,TRBJ2-1,TRBV28,TRBD2,CASSLLLAGGVFF,TGTGCCAGCAGTTTATTACTAGCGGGAGGTGTGTTCTTC
few,TRBJ2-7,TRBV7-9,.,CASTLRDDEQYF,TGTGCCAGCACCCTTCGCGACGACGAGCAGTACTTC
few,TRBJ2-1,TRBV15,TRBD1,CATSRWTGGMRNEQFF,TGTGCCACCAGCAGGTGGACAGGGGGAATGAGGAATGAGCAGTTCTTC
.,TRBJ2-1,TRBV29-1,.,CSVETDSYNEQFF,TGCAGCGTTGAAACAGATTCCTACAATGAGCAGTTCTTC
many,TRBJ2-1,TRBV4-1,TRBD2,CASSQEGLARREQFF,TGCGCCAGCAGCCAAGAGGGACTAGCGCGTAGGGAGCAGTTCTTC
few,TRBJ2-1,TRBV24-1,TRBD2,CATTAGEYNEQFF,TGTGCCACCACAGCGGGGGAGTACAATGAGCAGTTCTTC
few,TRBJ2-1,TRBV20-1,TRBD2,CSARSSGRADFESSYNEQFF,TGCAGTGCTAGATCTAGCGGGAGGGCCGATTTCGAAAGCTCCTACAATGAGCAGTTCTTC
many,TRBJ2-7,TRBV10-3,TRBD2,CAIGTSGLYEQYF,TGTGCCATTGGGACTAGCGGCCTCTACGAGCAGTACTTC
few,TRBJ2-7,TRBV28,.,CASSPAGTGYEQYF,TGTGCCAGCAGCCCTGCAGGGACCGGCTACGAGCAGTACTTC
.,TRBJ2-3,TRBV11-1,TRBD2,CASRYRLGLAETSTDTQYF,TGTGCCAGCAGATACAGGCTGGGACTAGCGGAAACTAGCACAGATACGCAGTATTTT
.,TRBJ2-2,TRBV12-3/TRBV12-4,.,CASSLARKELFF,TGTGCCAGCAGTTTAGCGCGAAAAGAGTTGTTTTTT
few,TRBJ2-3,TRBV2,TRBD1,CASSPGQAGADTQYF,TGTGCCAGCAGTCCAGGACAGGCCGGGGCAGATACGCAGTATTTT
.,TRBJ1-2,TRBV7-9,.,CASSFGEYYTF,TGTGCCAGCAGCTTCGGTGAATACTACACCTTC
few,TRBJ2-7,TRBV12-3/TRBV12-4,.,CASSLGQKNYEQYF,TGTGCCAGCAGTTTAGGACAGAAAAACTACGAGCAGTACTTC